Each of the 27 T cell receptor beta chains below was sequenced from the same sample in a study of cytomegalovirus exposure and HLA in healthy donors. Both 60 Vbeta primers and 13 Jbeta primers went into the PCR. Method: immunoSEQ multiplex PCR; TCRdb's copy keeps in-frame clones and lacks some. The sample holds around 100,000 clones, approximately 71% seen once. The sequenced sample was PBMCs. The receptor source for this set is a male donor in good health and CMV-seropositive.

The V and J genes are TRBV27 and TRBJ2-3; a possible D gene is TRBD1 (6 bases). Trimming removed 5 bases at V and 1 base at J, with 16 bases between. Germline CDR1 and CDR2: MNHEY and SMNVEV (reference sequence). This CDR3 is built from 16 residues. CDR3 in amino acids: CASSGYRAPGTDTQYF. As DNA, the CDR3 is TGTGCCAGCAGTGGGTACAGGGCACCCGGCACAGATACGCAGTATTTT.

The CDR3 loop reads CSVEDRRDRGQEQYF. DNA of the CDR3: TGCAGCGTTGAAGATCGTAGAGACAGGGGGCAGGAGCAGTACTTC. The chain combines TRBV29-1 with TRBJ2-5, with 10 bases identical to TRBD1. The CDR3 contains 15 residues. V lost 0 bases to trimming and J lost 11 bases; unmatched junction nucleotides: 12. The germline V gene has CDR1 SQVTM and CDR2 ANQGSEA.

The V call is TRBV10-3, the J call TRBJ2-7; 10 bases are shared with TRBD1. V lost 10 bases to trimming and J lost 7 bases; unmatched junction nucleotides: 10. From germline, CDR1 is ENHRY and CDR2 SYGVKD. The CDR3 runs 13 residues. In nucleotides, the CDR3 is TGTGCCACCCAGGGACAGGGGAAGGAGGAGCAGTACTTC. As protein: CATQGQGKEEQYF.

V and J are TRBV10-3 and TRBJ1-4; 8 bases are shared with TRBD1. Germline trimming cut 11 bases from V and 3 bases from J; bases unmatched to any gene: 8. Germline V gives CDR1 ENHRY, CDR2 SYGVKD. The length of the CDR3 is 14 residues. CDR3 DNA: TGTGCCTCCTCGCCGGGACAGGCTAATGAAAAACTGTTTTTT. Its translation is CASSPGQANEKLFF.

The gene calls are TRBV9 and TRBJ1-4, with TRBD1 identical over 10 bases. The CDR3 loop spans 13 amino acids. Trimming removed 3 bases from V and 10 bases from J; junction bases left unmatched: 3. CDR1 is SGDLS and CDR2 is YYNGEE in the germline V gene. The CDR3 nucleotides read TGTGCCAGCAGCGATAGGACAGGGGGAAAACTGTTTTTT. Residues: CASSDRTGGKLFF. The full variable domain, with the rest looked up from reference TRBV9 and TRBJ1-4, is DSGVTQTPKHLITATGQRVTLRCSPRSGDLSVYWYQQSLDQGLQFLIQYYNGEERAKGNILERFSAQQFPDLHSELNLSSLELGDSALYFCASSDRTGGKLFFGSGTQLSVL.

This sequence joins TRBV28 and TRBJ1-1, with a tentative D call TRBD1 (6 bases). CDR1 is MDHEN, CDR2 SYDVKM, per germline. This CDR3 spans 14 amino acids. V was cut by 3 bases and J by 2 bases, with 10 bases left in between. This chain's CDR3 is CASSLDRENTEAFF. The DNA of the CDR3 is TGTGCCAGCAGTTTGGACAGAGAAAACACTGAAGCTTTCTTT.

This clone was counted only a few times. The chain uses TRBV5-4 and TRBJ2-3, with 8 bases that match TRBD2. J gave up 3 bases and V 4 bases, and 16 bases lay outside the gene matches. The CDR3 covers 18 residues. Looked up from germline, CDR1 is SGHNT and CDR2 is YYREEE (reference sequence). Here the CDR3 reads CASSPGLGREGITDTQYF. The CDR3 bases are TGTGCCAGCAGCCCAGGCCTGGGACGGGAGGGGATAACAGATACGCAGTATTTT.

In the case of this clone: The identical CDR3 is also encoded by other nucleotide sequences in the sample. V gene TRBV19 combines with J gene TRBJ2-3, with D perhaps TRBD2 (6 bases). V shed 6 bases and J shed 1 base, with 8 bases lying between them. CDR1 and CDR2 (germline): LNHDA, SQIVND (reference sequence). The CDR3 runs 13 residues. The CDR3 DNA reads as TGTGCCAGTAGGCCTAGCGGCACAGATACGCAGTATTTT. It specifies CASRPSGTDTQYF.

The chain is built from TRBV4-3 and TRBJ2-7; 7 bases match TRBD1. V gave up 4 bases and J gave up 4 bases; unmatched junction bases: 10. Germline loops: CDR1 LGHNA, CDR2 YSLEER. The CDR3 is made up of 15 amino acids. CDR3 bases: TGCGCCAGCAGCCTCATGACAGGGTTGGCGTACGAGCAGTACTTC. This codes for CASSLMTGLAYEQYF.

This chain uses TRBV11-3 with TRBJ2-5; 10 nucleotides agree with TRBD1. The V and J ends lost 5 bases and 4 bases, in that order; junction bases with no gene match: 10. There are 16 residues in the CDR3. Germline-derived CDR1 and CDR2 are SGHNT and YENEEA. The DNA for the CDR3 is TGTGCCAGCAGCCCCGGTCCGACAGGGGGCGGAGAGACCCAGTACTTC. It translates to CASSPGPTGGGETQYF.

CDR3 sequence reads: CASSYVDRGEQPQHF. In DNA, the CDR3 is TGTGCCAGCAGTTATGTGGACAGGGGGGAGCAGCCCCAGCATTTT. The chain recombines TRBV6-6 with TRBJ1-5, with 10 bases aligning to TRBD1. CDR3 length: 15 amino acids. The ends lost 3 bases at V and 7 bases at J; junction bases unmatched: 6. Germline V CDR1 and CDR2: MNHNY, SVGAGI (reference sequence).

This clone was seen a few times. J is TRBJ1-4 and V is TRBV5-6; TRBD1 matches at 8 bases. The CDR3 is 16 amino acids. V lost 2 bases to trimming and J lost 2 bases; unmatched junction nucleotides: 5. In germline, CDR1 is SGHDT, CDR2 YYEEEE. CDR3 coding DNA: TGTGCCAGCAGCTTCGGACAGGGCAGCACTAATGAAAAACTGTTTTTT. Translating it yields CASSFGQGSTNEKLFF. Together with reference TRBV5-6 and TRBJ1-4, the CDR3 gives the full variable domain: DAGVTQSPTHLIKTRGQQVTLRCSPKSGHDTVSWYQQALGQGPQFIFQYYEEEERQRGNFPDRFSGHQFPNYSSELNVNALLLGDSALYLCASSFGQGSTNEKLFFGSGTQLSVL.

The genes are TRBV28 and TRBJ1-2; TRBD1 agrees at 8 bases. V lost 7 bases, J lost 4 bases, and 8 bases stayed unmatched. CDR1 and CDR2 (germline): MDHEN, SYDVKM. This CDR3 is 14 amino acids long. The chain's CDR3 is CASTQGAWGYGYTF. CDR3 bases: TGTGCCAGCACTCAGGGGGCCTGGGGCTATGGCTACACCTTC.

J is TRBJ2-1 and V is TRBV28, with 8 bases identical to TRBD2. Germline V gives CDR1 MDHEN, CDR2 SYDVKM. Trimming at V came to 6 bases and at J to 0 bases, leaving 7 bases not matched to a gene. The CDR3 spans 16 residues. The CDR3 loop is CASRTTGGPSYNEQFF. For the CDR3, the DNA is TGTGCCAGCAGGACTACGGGAGGGCCCTCCTACAATGAGCAGTTCTTC.

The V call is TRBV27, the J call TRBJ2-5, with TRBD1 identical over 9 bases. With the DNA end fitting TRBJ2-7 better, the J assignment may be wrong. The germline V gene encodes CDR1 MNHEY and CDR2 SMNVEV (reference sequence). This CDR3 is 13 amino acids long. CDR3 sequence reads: CASRGQGSYEQYF. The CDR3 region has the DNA TGTGCCAGCAGGGGACAGGGTTCCTACGAGCAGTACTTC.

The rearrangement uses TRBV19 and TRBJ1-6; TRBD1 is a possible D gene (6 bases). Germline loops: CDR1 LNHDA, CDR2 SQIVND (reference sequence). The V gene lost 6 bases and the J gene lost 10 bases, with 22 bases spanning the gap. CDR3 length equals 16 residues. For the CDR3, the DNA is TGTGCCAGTAGCCATCTAACTCGGGACACGAAATCACCCCTCCACTTT. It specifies CASSHLTRDTKSPLHF. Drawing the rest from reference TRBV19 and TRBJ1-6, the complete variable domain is DGGITQSPKYLFRKEGQNVTLSCEQNLNHDAMYWYRQDPGQGLRLIYYSQIVNDFQKGDIAEGYSVSREKKESFPLTVTSAQKNPTAFYLCASSHLTRDTKSPLHFGNGTRLTVT.

CDR3 in DNA: TGTGCCACCAGCGACGGACTAGCAGGTCGTACAGATACGCAGTATTTT. Translating gives CATSDGLAGRTDTQYF. The V gene is TRBV15, the J gene TRBJ2-3, with 8 bases identical to TRBD2. Germline CDR1 and CDR2: LNHNV and YYDKDF (reference sequence). The CDR3 covers 16 residues. The junction had 10 bases not matched to a gene; V was cut back by 5 bases and J by 3 bases.

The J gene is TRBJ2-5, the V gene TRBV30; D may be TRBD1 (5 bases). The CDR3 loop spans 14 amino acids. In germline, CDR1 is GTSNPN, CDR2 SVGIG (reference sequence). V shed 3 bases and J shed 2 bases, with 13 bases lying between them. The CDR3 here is CAWRVRGIQETQYF. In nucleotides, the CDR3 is TGTGCCTGGAGGGTAAGGGGAATTCAAGAGACCCAGTACTTC. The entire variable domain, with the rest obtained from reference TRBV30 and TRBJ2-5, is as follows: SQTIHQWPATLVQPVGSPLSLECTVEGTSNPNLYWYRQAAGRGLQLLFYSVGIGQISSEVPQNLSASRPQDRQFILSSKKLLLSDSGFYLCAWRVRGIQETQYFGPGTRLLVL.

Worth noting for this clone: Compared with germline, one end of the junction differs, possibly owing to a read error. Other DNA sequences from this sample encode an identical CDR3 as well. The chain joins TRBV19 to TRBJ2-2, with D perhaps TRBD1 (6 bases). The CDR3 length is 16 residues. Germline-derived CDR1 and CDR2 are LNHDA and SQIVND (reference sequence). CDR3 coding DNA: TGTGCCAGTAGTCCCAGGGGCCTGACGAACACCGGGGAGTTGTTTTTT. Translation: CASSPRGLTNTGELFF.

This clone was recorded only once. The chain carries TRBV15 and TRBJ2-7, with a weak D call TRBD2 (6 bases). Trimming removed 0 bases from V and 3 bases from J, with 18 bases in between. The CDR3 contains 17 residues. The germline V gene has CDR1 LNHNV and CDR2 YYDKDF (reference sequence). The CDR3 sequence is CATSRDQRGLLIYEQYF. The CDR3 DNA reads TGTGCCACCAGCAGAGATCAAAGAGGACTACTTATCTACGAGCAGTACTTC.

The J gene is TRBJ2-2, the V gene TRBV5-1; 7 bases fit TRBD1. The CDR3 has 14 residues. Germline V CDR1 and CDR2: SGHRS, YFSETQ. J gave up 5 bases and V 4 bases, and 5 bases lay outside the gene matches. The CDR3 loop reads CASSTRQGTGELFF. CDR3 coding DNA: TGCGCCAGCAGCACCAGACAGGGAACCGGGGAGCTGTTTTTT.

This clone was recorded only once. The CDR3 sequence: CAWSVQPLQGPHEQYF. CDR3 bases: TGTGCCTGGAGTGTTCAACCCTTACAGGGCCCCCACGAGCAGTACTTC. The gene calls are TRBV30 and TRBJ2-7; a possible D gene is TRBD1 (6 bases). The V end lost 0 bases, the J end lost 5 bases, and 20 bases lay between the germline ends. The CDR3 sequence is 16 residues long. Germline V gives CDR1 GTSNPN, CDR2 SVGIG (reference sequence). Drawing the rest from reference TRBV30 and TRBJ2-7, the complete variable domain is SQTIHQWPATLVQPVGSPLSLECTVEGTSNPNLYWYRQAAGRGLQLLFYSVGIGQISSEVPQNLSASRPQDRQFILSSKKLLLSDSGFYLCAWSVQPLQGPHEQYFGPGTRLTVT.

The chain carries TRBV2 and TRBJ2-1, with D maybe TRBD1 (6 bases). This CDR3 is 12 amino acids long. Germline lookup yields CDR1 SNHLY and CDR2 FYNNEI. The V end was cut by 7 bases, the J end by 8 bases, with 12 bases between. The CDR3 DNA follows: TGTGCCAGCAATAGGGGGTGGGATGAGCAGTTCTTC. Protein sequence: CASNRGWDEQFF.

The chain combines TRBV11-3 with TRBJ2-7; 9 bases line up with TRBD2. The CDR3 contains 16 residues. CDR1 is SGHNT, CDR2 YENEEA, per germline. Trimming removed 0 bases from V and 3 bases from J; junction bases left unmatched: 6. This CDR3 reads CASSLDGREGDYEQYF. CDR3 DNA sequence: TGTGCCAGCAGCTTAGATGGGCGGGAGGGAGACTACGAGCAGTACTTC.

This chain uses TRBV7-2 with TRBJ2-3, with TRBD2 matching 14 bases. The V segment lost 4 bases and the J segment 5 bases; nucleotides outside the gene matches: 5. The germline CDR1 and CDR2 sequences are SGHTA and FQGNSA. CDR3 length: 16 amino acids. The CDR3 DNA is TGTGCCAGCAGCTCCGTGACTAGCGGGAGGGGAGATACGCAGTATTTT. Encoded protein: CASSSVTSGRGDTQYF.

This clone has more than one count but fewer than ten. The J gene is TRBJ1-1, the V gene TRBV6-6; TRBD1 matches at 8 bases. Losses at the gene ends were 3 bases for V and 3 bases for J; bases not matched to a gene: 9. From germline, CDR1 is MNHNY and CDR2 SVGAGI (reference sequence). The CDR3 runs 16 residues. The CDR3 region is CASSYGRYRGDTEAFF. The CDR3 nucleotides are TGTGCCAGCAGTTATGGCCGCTACAGGGGGGACACTGAAGCTTTCTTT.

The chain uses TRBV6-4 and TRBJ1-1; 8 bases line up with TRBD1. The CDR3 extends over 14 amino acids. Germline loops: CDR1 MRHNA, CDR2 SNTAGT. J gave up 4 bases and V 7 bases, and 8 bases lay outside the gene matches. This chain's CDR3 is CASKVDRGGTEAFF. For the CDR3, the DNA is TGTGCCAGCAAGGTCGACAGGGGTGGCACTGAAGCTTTCTTT.